The present T cell receptor (beta chain) was sequenced within a study of blood T cell repertoires in COVID-19. The wider study: The samples span acute and convalescent COVID-19 from the United States, Italy and Spain.

Original analysis: Amplified reference gene primers provided the basis for estimating nucleated cell counts. Method: immunoSEQ multiplex PCR; TCRdb's copy keeps in-frame clones and lacks some. The V and J calls and clone size come from that table; D and trimming were worked out from the DNA. The sample contains under 100,000 clones, around four fifths of which appear only once. With 1 base clipped from V and 3 bases from J, the junction kept 9 bases outside the gene matches. CDR3 length equals 18 residues. Germline V gives CDR1 MNHEY, CDR2 SMNVEV (reference sequence). The gene calls are TRBV27 and TRBJ1-4; 9 nucleotides align to TRBD1. This receptor was obtained from a woman in her 70s with active or convalescent COVID-19. Sequencing was done on a sample of peripheral blood. The CDR3 nucleotides are TGTGCCAGCAGTTTATTGGGGACAGGGTGGCAATCTAATGAAAAACTGTTTTTT. Its protein is CASSLLGTGWQSNEKLFF.